This T cell receptor (beta chain) was observed in a study of cytomegalovirus exposure and HLA in healthy donors. About the research overall: A prior analysis found 90 million to 120 million unique TCR beta sequences from 170 million or so T cells.

This PCR relied on a set of 60 Vbeta primers and 13 Jbeta primers. Libraries were prepared by immunoSEQ multiplex PCR; TCRdb keeps only in-frame clonotypes and omits some of them. The sample includes approximately 140,000 clones, 73% seen only once; the top ten take 1.5% to 2%. As regards this clone: Its antigen is unknown.

General study points: In vitro confirmation showed a few CMV-associated chains to be CMV antigen specific.

This TCR derives from a woman aged 18-29 years in good health and CMV-seronegative. The sample comprised PBMCs.

The CDR3: CASSWDREGLGYTF. In DNA, the CDR3 is TGTGCCAGCAGTTGGGACAGGGAGGGGTTGGGCTACACCTTC. The chain employs TRBV6-6 and TRBJ1-2; 9 positions match TRBD1. The CDR3 is 14 residues long. Germline CDR1 MNHNY, CDR2 SVGAGI (reference sequence). V was clipped by 4 bases and J by 8 bases; unmatched bases: 8.